This T cell receptor (beta chain) was obtained from a study of blood T cell repertoires in COVID-19. In the authors' workflow: Cell counts per sample came from amplifying reference gene primers. TCRdb's copy holds only in-frame clones and misses some; the assay was immunoSEQ multiplex PCR. V and J calls and clone size are as listed in that table; D and trimming were resolved from the DNA. The sample holds 180,000 or so clones, about 83% seen once. J lost 1 base, V lost 5 bases, and 1 base had no gene match. CDR1 is LNHDA, CDR2 SQIVND, per germline (reference sequence). This CDR3 has 13 amino acids. This clone was counted only a few times.

Specimen: PBMCs or T cells enriched from blood (not recorded which). This chain uses TRBV19 with TRBJ1-1, with 7 bases identical to TRBD1. This receptor was identified in a man between 40 and 49 years old with acute COVID-19. CDR3 nucleotides: TGTGCCAGTAGTTGGACAGGGAACACTGAAGCTTTCTTT. This gives the protein CASSWTGNTEAFF.